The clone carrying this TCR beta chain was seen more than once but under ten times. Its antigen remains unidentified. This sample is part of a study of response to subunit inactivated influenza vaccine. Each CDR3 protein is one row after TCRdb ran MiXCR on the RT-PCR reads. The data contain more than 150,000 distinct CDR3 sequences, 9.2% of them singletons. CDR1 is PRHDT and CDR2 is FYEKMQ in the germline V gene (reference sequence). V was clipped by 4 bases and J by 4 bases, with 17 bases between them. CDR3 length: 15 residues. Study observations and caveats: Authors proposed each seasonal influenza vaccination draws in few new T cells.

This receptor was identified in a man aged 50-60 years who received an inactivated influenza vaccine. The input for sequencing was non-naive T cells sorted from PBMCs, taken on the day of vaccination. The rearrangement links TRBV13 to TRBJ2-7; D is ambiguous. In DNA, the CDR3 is TGTGCCAGCAGCTCCCCCTCAAGGGCCCCTTACGAGCAGTACTTC. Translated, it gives CASSSPSRAPYEQYF.